This TCR beta chain originates from a study of T cells in Graves' hyperthyroidism and ophthalmopathy. For the study at large: Peripheral blood draws took place at initial diagnosis, ahead of any treatment.

J was trimmed by 4 bases and V by 0 bases; bases with no gene match: 5. Germline CDR1 and CDR2: DFQATT and SNEGSKA (reference sequence). The CDR3 contains 15 residues. Graves' hyperthyroidism is called stable when ophthalmopathy does not progress within 18 months. The hyperthyroidism patients had all been newly diagnosed, and their disease duration was under 2 months. Their ages ranged from 18 to 65 years. Uncontrolled infection, other autoimmune disease, pregnancy or lactation barred patients from enrollment. This clonotype was observed many times. Amplified regions were TCR beta CDR3 sequences from RNA transcripts. Using the HTBI primer set, a first-round RT-PCR was run on the TCR CDR3. Each CDR3 protein is one row after TCRdb ran MiXCR on the multiplex PCR reads. Counted here are some 620,000 distinct CDR3 sequences, about 16% occurring once; the ten biggest clones make up approximately 3.8%.

The V gene is TRBV20-1, the J gene TRBJ2-1; 8 positions agree with TRBD1. The sample taken for sequencing was blood. This clonotype originated in a young woman with Graves' hyperthyroidism. The CDR3 region is CSARDRTGNYNEQFF. CDR3 DNA sequence: TGCAGTGCTAGAGATCGGACAGGGAATTACAATGAGCAGTTCTTC.